The present T cell receptor beta chain was sequenced within a study of OX40 agonist ivuxolimab in advanced cancers. Study-wide background: With ivuxolimab, an agonistic anti-OX40 (CD134) antibody, patients were treated.

With respect to this clone: Its antigen is not known.

The timepoints at which blood was sampled were baseline, cycle 4 day 1, and cycle 7 day 1. Germline CDR1 is SGHAT and CDR2 is FQNNGV. V lost 5 bases and J 4 bases, leaving 18 bases between the germline ends. The CDR3 is made up of 15 amino acids. Whole-study findings and limits: Circulating CD4+ and CD8+ T cells showed clonal expansion by week 6 at 0.1 to 3.0 mg/kg. Some patients who did not respond also had low normalized T-cell clonal expansion.

TCRdb keeps only in-frame clones here, not all; method: immunoSEQ multiplex PCR. The table has roughly 70,000 clones, about 87% seen once; the top ten hold approximately 0.5%. V gene TRBV11-2 combines with J gene TRBJ2-7, with D perhaps TRBD1 (6 bases). The sequence was obtained from an adult with an advanced solid tumor such as melanoma, head and neck, liver or kidney cancer. The sample here was CD4+ or CD8+ T cells sorted from blood, taken in a trial of the OX40 agonist ivuxolimab. The chain's CDR3 is CASSKYRARGYEQYF. DNA of the CDR3: TGTGCCAGCAGCAAATACCGAGCCAGGGGTTACGAGCAGTACTTC.